This paragraph covers one TCR beta chain sequence. The source of the sample is a study of blood T cell repertoires in COVID-19. Whole-study context: Acute and convalescent COVID-19 samples came from the United States, Italy and Spain. PBMCs, B-cell-depleted T cells, or T cells provided the cDNA or gDNA that made up the material.

As processed by the authors: From reference gene primer amplification, estimates of nucleated cell counts were derived. Sequencing was performed with immunoSEQ multiplex PCR; in TCRdb, only in-frame clones are kept and a portion is missing. V and J calls and clone size are copied from that table; D and trimming were computed from the DNA. The sample yields about 47,000 clones, roughly 89% seen once. The sample comprised peripheral blood. This TCR was recovered from a man in his fifties with acute or convalescent COVID-19.

The DNA for the CDR3 is TGTGCCAGCAGGACAGTCAACTCTGGGGCCAACGTCCTGACTTTC. Translation gives CASRTVNSGANVLTF. This chain connects TRBV2 to TRBJ2-6; perhaps TRBD1 as D (5 bases). Germline CDR1 and CDR2: SNHLY and FYNNEI. V was trimmed by 6 bases and J by 0 bases, leaving 9 bases between them. The CDR3 runs 15 residues.